This is a list of T cell receptor beta chains from one sample in a study of blood T cell repertoires in COVID-19. TCRdb keeps only in-frame clones here, not all; method: immunoSEQ multiplex PCR. Altogether about 150,000 clones are present, around 90% being singletons, with the ten largest covering over 4%. The sample taken for sequencing was PBMCs or T cells enriched from blood (not recorded which). The receptors come from a woman in her thirties or forties who had been exposed to COVID-19. Each CDR3 is given with its conserved first and last residue. The D gene is left open where the match is weak. Clone size appears in some rows only: once, few, many, or a class for an expanded clone.

cdr3_nt	cdr3_aa	v_call	j_call	d_call	clone_size
TGTGCCAGCAGTTCCGGACAGCCTGGCTATGGCTACACCTTC	CASSSGQPGYGYTF	TRBV28	TRBJ1-2	.	.
TGTGCCAGCAGCGCGTATGACAATGAGCAGTTCTTC	CASSAYDNEQFF	TRBV5-8	TRBJ2-1	.	.
TGTGCCAGCAGTGCTCACAGGACCGCCTACAATGAGCAGTTCTTC	CASSAHRTAYNEQFF	TRBV28	TRBJ2-1	.	.
TGTGCCAGCAGTTTCAGTAGGAGGGGACTCTCTGGGGCCAACGTCCTGACTTTC	CASSFSRRGLSGANVLTF	TRBV27	TRBJ2-6	.	once
TGTGCCAGCAGCTTAGCGCGTCACAGTGGAAATTCACCCCTCCACTTT	CASSLARHSGNSPLHF	TRBV7-2	TRBJ1-6	.	.
TGTGCCAGCAGCTTAGATCAAGGGTGGGTTACAGGGGGCGACTATGGCTACACCTTC	CASSLDQGWVTGGDYGYTF	TRBV11-2	TRBJ1-2	TRBD1	.
TGTGCCAGCCGAACAGAAACTTACCTCGAAGCTTTCTTT	CASRTETYLEAFF	TRBV2	TRBJ1-1	.	.
TGTGCCAGCAGCCCCCGGTCCTTCTATGGCTACACCTTC	CASSPRSFYGYTF	TRBV3-1/TRBV3-2	TRBJ1-2	.	.
TGTGCCAGCAGTTTCCAGGGGCGGACGACTAATGAAAAACTGTTTTTT	CASSFQGRTTNEKLFF	TRBV28	TRBJ1-4	.	few
TGTGCCAGCAGCCCTTTGGGAAACACCATATATTTT	CASSPLGNTIYF	TRBV7-9	TRBJ1-3	.	.
TGCAGTGCTAGTAGGCTAGAAGGCAATGAGCAGTTCTTC	CSASRLEGNEQFF	TRBV20-1	TRBJ2-1	.	.
TGTGCCAGCAGCTTAGCCGGGAATGAAAAACTGTTTTTT	CASSLAGNEKLFF	TRBV7-2	TRBJ1-4	.	once
TGTGCCAGTAGTTCGGAGGAGAACACTGAAGCTTTCTTT	CASSSEENTEAFF	TRBV19	TRBJ1-1	.	.
TGTGCCAGCACCAAGACAGGGGGAGGCTACACCTTC	CASTKTGGGYTF	TRBV6-5	TRBJ1-2	TRBD1	.
TGCGCCAGCAGCTTGGCGCTGGGCGGGGGCACAGATACGCAGTATTTT	CASSLALGGGTDTQYF	TRBV5-1	TRBJ2-3	.	.
TGCGCCAGCAGCCAAGAATACAGAAACTACAATGAGCAGTTCTTC	CASSQEYRNYNEQFF	TRBV4-3	TRBJ2-1	.	.
TGTGCCAGCAATAGCGGAAATTCCTACAATGAGCAGTTCTTC	CASNSGNSYNEQFF	TRBV14	TRBJ2-1	.	once
TGTGCCAGTAGTGGACTAGATTACAATGAGCAGTTCTTC	CASSGLDYNEQFF	TRBV19	TRBJ2-1	TRBD2	once
TGCGCCAGCAGCCAAGTTCCAGCGCTGGCTCAGTACTTC	CASSQVPALAQYF	TRBV4-1	TRBJ2-4	.	.
TGTGCCAGCAGCTTCGGACAATGGGGTGGAAACACCATATATTTT	CASSFGQWGGNTIYF	TRBV7-8	TRBJ1-3	.	once
TGTGCCAGCAGTCCAAGACAGGGTGAGACCCAGTACTTC	CASSPRQGETQYF	TRBV6-5	TRBJ2-5	TRBD1	.
TGCGCCAGCAGCTTGGAATCAGGCACAGATACGCAGTATTTT	CASSLESGTDTQYF	TRBV5-1	TRBJ2-3	.	.
TGTGCCAGCAGTTCCGGGGACTATGGCTACACCTTC	CASSSGDYGYTF	TRBV6-5	TRBJ1-2	.	.
TGTGCCAGCAGGCTGGATCTGGAGGAAAAACTGTTTTTT	CASRLDLEEKLFF	TRBV12-3/TRBV12-4	TRBJ1-4	.	.
TGTGCCAGCAGCCCCGTCGGACAGGCTCGAACCGGGGAGCTGTTTTTT	CASSPVGQARTGELFF	TRBV5-6	TRBJ2-2	TRBD1	once
TGTGCCAGACTAAGATTTCGGTTAGCCGGGGAGCTGTTTTTT	CARLRFRLAGELFF	TRBV7-3	TRBJ2-2	.	.
TGTGCCAGCAAGCGGGGCGGGGGCTTTAATGAAAAACTGTTTTTT	CASKRGGGFNEKLFF	TRBV28	TRBJ1-4	.	.
TGTGCCAGCAGGATGACAGATCGACAGCCCCAGCATTTT	CASRMTDRQPQHF	TRBV28	TRBJ1-5	.	few
TGTGCCAGTAGTATAGGGTTAGCGGGGGGGAGGTACTTC	CASSIGLAGGRYF	TRBV19	TRBJ2-4	TRBD2	.
TGCAGCGTTGCGAGTAGGGGGAACACTGAAGCTTTCTTT	CSVASRGNTEAFF	TRBV29-1	TRBJ1-1	.	.
TGTGCCAGCAGGCAGGGCATTAATTCACCCCTCCACTTT	CASRQGINSPLHF	TRBV6-4	TRBJ1-6	.	.
TGCGCCAGCAGCCAAGAGGTCCTAGCTCCCAATGAGCAGTTCTTC	CASSQEVLAPNEQFF	TRBV4-3	TRBJ2-1	.	.
TGCGCCAGCAGCGAGTCTAGTGCTTCCTCGTCTGAGCAGTTCTTC	CASSESSASSSEQFF	TRBV5-1	TRBJ2-1	.	.
TGTGCCAGCAGTTCCCTCACAGGGTCCTATGGCTACACCTTC	CASSSLTGSYGYTF	TRBV6-5	TRBJ1-2	.	.
TGTGCCAGCAGCGTAGCCGGGGTTCACTATGGCTACACCTTC	CASSVAGVHYGYTF	TRBV9	TRBJ1-2	.	.
TGTGCCAGCACCCTTGGACAGGGCTACGAGCAGTACTTC	CASTLGQGYEQYF	TRBV7-8	TRBJ2-7	TRBD1	.
TGTGCCAGCAGTCGGACAGCCGTATTAAACATTCAGTACTTC	CASSRTAVLNIQYF	TRBV28	TRBJ2-4	.	.
TGTGCCAGCAGTTTCCGACTAGCTTCTAAGGGAGATACGCAGTATTTT	CASSFRLASKGDTQYF	TRBV6-2/TRBV6-3	TRBJ2-3	TRBD2	.
TGTGCCAGCAGCCCCTCGACAGGGGTGGGCACCGGGGAGCTGTTTTTT	CASSPSTGVGTGELFF	TRBV9	TRBJ2-2	TRBD1	.
TGTGCCAGCAGCGGGGACAGAAATCAGCCCCAGCATTTT	CASSGDRNQPQHF	TRBV7-8	TRBJ1-5	TRBD1	.
TGTGCCACCAGGCAGCCGACAGGTCTCACCGGGGAGCTGTTTTTT	CATRQPTGLTGELFF	TRBV27	TRBJ2-2	.	.
TGTGCCAGTAGTATACAGAGGGGGAAACAAGAGACCCAGTACTTC	CASSIQRGKQETQYF	TRBV19	TRBJ2-5	.	.
TGTGCCAGCAGCCCCCAAGCCACAGATACGCAGTATTTT	CASSPQATDTQYF	TRBV5-4	TRBJ2-3	.	.
TGTGCTAGTGGTTTCCCCCGCGGGACCGCCACAGATACGCAGTATTTT	CASGFPRGTATDTQYF	TRBV12-5	TRBJ2-3	.	.
TGCGCCAGCAGCCAAGAAATATCCCTAGCGGGAGCTCCGACCGGGGAGCTGTTTTTT	CASSQEISLAGAPTGELFF	TRBV4-3	TRBJ2-2	TRBD2	once
TGTGCCACCCCTATCGGTGCGGGAGAATACGGTGAGCAGTTCTTC	CATPIGAGEYGEQFF	TRBV7-9	TRBJ2-1	TRBD2	.
TGTGCCAGCATCCGGGACAGGGTCTCCTACGAGCAGTACTTC	CASIRDRVSYEQYF	TRBV28	TRBJ2-7	TRBD1	.
TGTGCCAGCAGCGAACTAGCGGGAGACAATGAGCAGTTCTTC	CASSELAGDNEQFF	TRBV5-6	TRBJ2-1	TRBD2	.